The entry below gives a single TCR beta chain sequence along with its context. Profiling relied on immunoSEQ multiplex PCR, and the TCRdb table lists in-frame clones only, not all of them. The top ten hold 11% of the sample, which has tens of thousands of clones, under 85% seen once. This record comes from a study of blood T cell repertoires in COVID-19. Overall study context: PBMCs, B-cell-depleted T cells, or T cells were the source of the cDNA or gDNA that made up the material.

Trimming stripped 0 bases from V and 7 bases from J, with 12 bases between. The CDR3 has 14 residues. Germline assignment: CDR1 SGHRS and CDR2 YFSETQ. The chain is built from TRBV5-1 and TRBJ2-3; weak D call: TRBD2 (6 bases). What was sequenced was peripheral blood. The TCR was taken from a man aged 65 to 79 with acute or convalescent COVID-19. CDR3: CASSLGGNSHTQYF. For the CDR3, the DNA is TGCGCCAGCAGCTTGGGCGGGAATTCACATACGCAGTATTTT. Full variable domain (missing parts from reference TRBV5-1 and TRBJ2-3): KAGVTQTPRYLIKTRGQQVTLSCSPISGHRSVSWYQQTPGQGLQFLFEYFSETQRNKGNFPGRFSGRQFSNSRSEMNVSTLELGDSALYLCASSLGGNSHTQYFGPGTRLTVL.